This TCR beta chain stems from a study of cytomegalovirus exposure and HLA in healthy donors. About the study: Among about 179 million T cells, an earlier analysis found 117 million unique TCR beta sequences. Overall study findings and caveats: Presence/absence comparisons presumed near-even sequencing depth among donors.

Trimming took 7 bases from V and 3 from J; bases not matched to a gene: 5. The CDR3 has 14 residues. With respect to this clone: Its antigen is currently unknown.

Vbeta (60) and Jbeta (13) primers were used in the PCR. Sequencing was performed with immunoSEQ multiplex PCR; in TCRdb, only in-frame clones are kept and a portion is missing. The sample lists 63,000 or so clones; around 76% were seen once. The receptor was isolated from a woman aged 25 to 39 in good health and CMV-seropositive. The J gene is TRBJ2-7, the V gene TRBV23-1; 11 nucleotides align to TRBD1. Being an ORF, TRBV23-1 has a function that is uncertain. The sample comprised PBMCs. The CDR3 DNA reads TGCGCCAGCACCCGGACAGGGGGCATCTACGAGCAGTACTTC. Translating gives CASTRTGGIYEQYF.